The rows below give T cell receptor beta chains drawn from one sample of a study of identical twins. TCRdb re-called the 5' RACE reads with MiXCR, one entry per CDR3 protein. Of about 260,000 distinct CDR3 sequences in the sample, about 7% were seen once. These data were also filed under a second study, of yellow fever vaccine responses in identical twins.

The sequenced material came from memory (CD45RO+) T cells sorted from blood. The receptor source for this set is a woman aged 18-29 years in good health. The CDR3 runs from the conserved cysteine through the conserved F or W. A D gene is named only where the DNA matches it firmly. For some rows the clone size is stated as once, few or many, or as a class when expanded; others skip it.

clone size,D gene,V gene,J gene,CDR3 length,CDR3 protein,CDR3 DNA
few,.,TRBV12-3/TRBV12-4,TRBJ2-1,18,CASRPQRGAERRSDEQFF,TGTGCCAGCAGGCCCCAGAGAGGGGCGGAGAGGAGGTCCGATGAGCAGTTCTTC
few,.,TRBV20-1,TRBJ2-5,15,CSAKGDTGDAETQYF,TGCAGTGCTAAAGGGGACACGGGAGACGCAGAGACCCAGTACTTC
few,TRBD1,TRBV7-9,TRBJ1-2,16,CASSYGQGARVNGYTF,TGTGCCAGCAGCTATGGACAGGGGGCGCGGGTGAATGGCTACACCTTC
many,.,TRBV3-1,TRBJ2-2,14,CASSQDLAHGELFF,TGTGCCAGCAGCCAAGATCTTGCGCACGGGGAGCTGTTTTTT
.,.,TRBV24-1,TRBJ2-1,14,CATSDGGRYNEQFF,TGTGCCACCAGTGATGGGGGTAGATACAATGAGCAGTTCTTC
many,.,TRBV5-1,TRBJ1-5,14,CASSPGEGSQPQHF,TGCGCCAGCAGCCCCGGGGAGGGCTCTCAGCCCCAGCATTTT
many,.,TRBV7-8,TRBJ2-1,11,CASSFTHEQFF,TGTGCCAGCAGCTTCACTCATGAGCAGTTCTTC
few,.,TRBV5-1,TRBJ2-5,15,CASSWTGTTQETQYF,TGCGCCAGCAGCTGGACCGGGACAACACAAGAGACCCAGTACTTC
few,.,TRBV7-2,TRBJ2-1,14,CASSLWGVDNEQFF,TGTGCCAGCAGCTTATGGGGGGTAGACAATGAGCAGTTCTTC
.,TRBD2,TRBV12-3/TRBV12-4,TRBJ2-2,15,CASSTSGGHTGELFF,TGTGCCAGCAGTACTAGCGGGGGCCACACCGGGGAGCTGTTTTTT
few,.,TRBV27,TRBJ1-1,15,CASSLSMGVGTEAFF,TGTGCCAGCAGTTTATCGATGGGGGTGGGCACTGAAGCTTTCTTT
many,TRBD1,TRBV28,TRBJ1-1,16,CASTRTGRHYNTEAFF,TGTGCCAGCACCCGGACAGGGAGACACTATAACACTGAAGCTTTCTTT
.,.,TRBV2,TRBJ2-7,12,CASRGNPYEQYF,TGTGCCAGCAGAGGCAATCCCTACGAGCAGTACTTC
many,.,TRBV12-3/TRBV12-4,TRBJ2-5,11,CASSFSDGQYF,TGTGCCAGCAGTTTTTCGGACGGGCAGTACTTC
.,.,TRBV4-2,TRBJ2-2,12,CASSPRSGELFF,TGTGCCAGCAGCCCCCGGTCCGGGGAGCTGTTTTTT
few,TRBD1,TRBV24-1,TRBJ2-7,15,CATSDHGTGSYEQYF,TGTGCCACCAGTGACCACGGGACAGGCTCCTACGAGCAGTACTTC
.,.,TRBV5-4,TRBJ2-7,13,CASSPGVLWEQYF,TGTGCCAGCAGCCCCGGGGTCCTCTGGGAGCAGTACTTC
.,TRBD1,TRBV7-8,TRBJ2-1,15,CASSSPRTGRNEQFF,TGTGCCAGCAGCTCCCCCAGGACAGGGAGGAATGAGCAGTTCTTC
few,TRBD1,TRBV11-2,TRBJ2-2,17,CASSPTGGTKNTGELFF,TGTGCCAGCAGTCCTACAGGGGGCACCAAGAACACCGGGGAGCTGTTTTTT
.,TRBD2,TRBV5-8,TRBJ2-1,15,CASSLLAGIYNEQFF,TGTGCCAGCAGCCTCCTAGCGGGGATCTACAATGAGCAGTTCTTC
many,TRBD1,TRBV24-1,TRBJ1-2,15,CATSPRTGGTGGYTF,TGTGCCACCAGTCCCAGGACAGGGGGCACGGGGGGCTACACCTTC
few,.,TRBV28,TRBJ2-2,13,CASSFTTTGELFF,TGTGCCAGCAGTTTCACGACTACCGGGGAGCTGTTTTTT
.,TRBD2,TRBV7-9,TRBJ2-5,17,CASLPPFRLAGRETQYF,TGTGCCAGCTTACCCCCCTTCCGACTAGCCGGTCGAGAGACCCAGTACTTC
few,TRBD1,TRBV20-1,TRBJ2-7,14,CSARDGQVDYEQYF,TGCAGTGCTAGGGATGGACAGGTGGACTACGAGCAGTACTTC
few,TRBD1,TRBV6-1,TRBJ2-3,15,CASRLTGGDTDTQYF,TGTGCCAGCAGGTTGACAGGGGGAGACACAGATACGCAGTATTTT